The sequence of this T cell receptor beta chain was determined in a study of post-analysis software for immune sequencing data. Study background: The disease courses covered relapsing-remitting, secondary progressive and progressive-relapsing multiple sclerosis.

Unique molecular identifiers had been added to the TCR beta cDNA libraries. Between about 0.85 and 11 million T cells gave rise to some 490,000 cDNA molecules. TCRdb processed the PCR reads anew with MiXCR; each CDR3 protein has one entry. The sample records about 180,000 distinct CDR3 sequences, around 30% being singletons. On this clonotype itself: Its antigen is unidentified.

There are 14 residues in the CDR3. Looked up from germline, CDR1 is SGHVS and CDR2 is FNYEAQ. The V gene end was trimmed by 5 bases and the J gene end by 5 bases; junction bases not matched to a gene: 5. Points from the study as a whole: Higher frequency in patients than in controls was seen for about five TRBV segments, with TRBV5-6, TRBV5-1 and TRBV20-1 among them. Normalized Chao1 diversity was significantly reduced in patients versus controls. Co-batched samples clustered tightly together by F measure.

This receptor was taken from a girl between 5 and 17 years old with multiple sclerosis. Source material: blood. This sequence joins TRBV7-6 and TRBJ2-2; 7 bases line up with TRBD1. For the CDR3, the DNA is TGTGCCAGCAGCCGACAGGGCCAGACCGGGGAGCTGTTTTTT. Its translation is CASSRQGQTGELFF.